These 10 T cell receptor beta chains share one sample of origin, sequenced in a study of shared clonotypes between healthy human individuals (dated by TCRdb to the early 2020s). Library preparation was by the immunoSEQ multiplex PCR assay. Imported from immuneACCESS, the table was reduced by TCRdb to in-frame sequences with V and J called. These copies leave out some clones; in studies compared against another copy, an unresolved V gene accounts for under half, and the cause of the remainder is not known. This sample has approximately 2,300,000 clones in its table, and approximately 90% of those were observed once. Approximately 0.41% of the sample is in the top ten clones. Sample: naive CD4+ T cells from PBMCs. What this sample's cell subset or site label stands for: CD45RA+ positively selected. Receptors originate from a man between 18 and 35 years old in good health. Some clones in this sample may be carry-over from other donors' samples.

CDR3 residues: CATKGNRGPTDTQYF. In nucleotides, the CDR3 is TGTGCCACTAAAGGAAACAGGGGACCCACAGATACGCAGTATTTT. The chain carries TRBV2 and TRBJ2-3, with 7 bases aligning to TRBD1. The length of the CDR3 is 15 residues. V was pared by 10 bases and J by 2 bases, with 12 bases of the junction left unmatched. Per germline, CDR1 SNHLY and CDR2 FYNNEI.

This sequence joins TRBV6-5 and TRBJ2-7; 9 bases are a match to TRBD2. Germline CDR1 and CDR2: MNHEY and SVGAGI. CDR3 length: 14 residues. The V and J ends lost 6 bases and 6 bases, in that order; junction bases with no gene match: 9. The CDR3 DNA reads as TGTGCCAGCAGCTTGCGTGGCGGGAGGGCCGAGCAGTACTTC. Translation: CASSLRGGRAEQYF.

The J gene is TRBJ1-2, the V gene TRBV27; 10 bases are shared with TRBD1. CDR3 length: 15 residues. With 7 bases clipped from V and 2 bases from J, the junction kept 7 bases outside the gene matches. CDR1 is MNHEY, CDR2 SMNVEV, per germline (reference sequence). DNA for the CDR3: TGTGCCAGCACAAACCCGGGACAGGGGAACTATGGCTACACCTTC. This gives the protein CASTNPGQGNYGYTF.

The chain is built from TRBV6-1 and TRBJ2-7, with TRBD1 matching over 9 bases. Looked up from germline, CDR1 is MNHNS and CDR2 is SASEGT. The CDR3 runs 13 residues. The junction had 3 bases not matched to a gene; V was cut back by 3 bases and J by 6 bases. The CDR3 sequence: CASSEGTGFEQYF. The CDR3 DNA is TGTGCCAGCAGTGAGGGGACAGGGTTCGAGCAGTACTTC.

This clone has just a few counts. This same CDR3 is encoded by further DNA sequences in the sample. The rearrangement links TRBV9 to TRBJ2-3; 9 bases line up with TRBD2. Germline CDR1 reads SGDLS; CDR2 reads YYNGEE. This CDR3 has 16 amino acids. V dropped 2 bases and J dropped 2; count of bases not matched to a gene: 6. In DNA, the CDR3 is TGTGCCAGCAGCGTCGGGCTAGCGGGGCCCACAGATACGCAGTATTTT. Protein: CASSVGLAGPTDTQYF.

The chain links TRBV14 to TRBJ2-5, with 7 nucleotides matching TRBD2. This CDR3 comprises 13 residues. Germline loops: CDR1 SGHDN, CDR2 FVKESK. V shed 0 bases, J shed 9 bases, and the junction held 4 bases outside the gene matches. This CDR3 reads CASSQDLGLPQYF. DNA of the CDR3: TGTGCCAGCAGCCAAGATCTGGGACTACCCCAGTACTTC.

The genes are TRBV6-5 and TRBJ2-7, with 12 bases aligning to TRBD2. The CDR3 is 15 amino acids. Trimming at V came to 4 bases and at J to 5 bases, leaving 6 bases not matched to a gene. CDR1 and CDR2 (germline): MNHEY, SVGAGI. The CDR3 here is CASSSRLAGAHEQYF. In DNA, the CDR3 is TGTGCCAGCAGTTCCCGACTAGCGGGAGCCCACGAGCAGTACTTC.

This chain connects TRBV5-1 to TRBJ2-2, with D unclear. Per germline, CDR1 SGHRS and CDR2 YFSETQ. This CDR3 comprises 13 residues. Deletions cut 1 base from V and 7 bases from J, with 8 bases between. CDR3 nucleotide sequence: TGCGCCAGCAGCTTGATCCCCCACGGGGAGCTGTTTTTT. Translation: CASSLIPHGELFF.

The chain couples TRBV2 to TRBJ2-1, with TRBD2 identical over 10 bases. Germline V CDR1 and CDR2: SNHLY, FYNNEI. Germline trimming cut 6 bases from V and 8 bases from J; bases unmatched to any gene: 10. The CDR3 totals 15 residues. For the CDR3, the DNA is TGTGCCAGCAGGTTAGGACTAGCGGACTTGGATGAGCAGTTCTTC. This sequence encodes CASRLGLADLDEQFF.

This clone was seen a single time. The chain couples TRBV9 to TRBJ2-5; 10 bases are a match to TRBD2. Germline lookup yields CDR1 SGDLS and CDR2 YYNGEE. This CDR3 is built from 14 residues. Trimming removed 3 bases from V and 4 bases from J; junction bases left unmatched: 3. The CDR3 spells CASSAAGGLETQYF. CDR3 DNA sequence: TGTGCCAGCAGCGCAGCGGGAGGGTTAGAGACCCAGTACTTC.